This TCR beta chain comes out of a study of CD8 T cells in ankylosing spondylitis. This clonotype has a handful of counts. The V gene's germline CDR1 is MDHEN and CDR2 SYDVKM. The CDR3 contains 17 residues. The V and J ends lost 3 bases and 6 bases, in that order; junction bases with no gene match: 9. TCRdb re-derived calls from the 5' RACE reads in MiXCR, one entry per CDR3 protein. In the table there are fewer than 200,000 distinct CDR3 sequences, roughly 10% of which are singletons. This clonotype was sampled from a female donor with ankylosing spondylitis or in good health (not recorded which). The material sequenced was blood, either unsorted or a sorted T cell fraction (not recorded which). This chain connects TRBV28 to TRBJ2-1; 12 bases line up with TRBD2. The DNA for the CDR3 is TGTGCCAGCAGTTTTGGGAAGGGACTAGCGGGTAGCAATGAGCAGTTCTTC. Protein: CASSFGKGLAGSNEQFF.